The clone carrying this TCR beta chain was detected only once. Its antigen remains unidentified. CDR1 is SGHNT and CDR2 is YYREEE in the germline V gene (reference sequence). The length of the CDR3 is 15 residues. V lost 1 base and J 6 bases, leaving 17 bases between the germline ends. It was with 60 Vbeta and 13 Jbeta primers that the PCR ran. Clones were read by immunoSEQ multiplex PCR, and TCRdb kept only the in-frame ones, dropping some. The sample records approximately 150,000 clones, around four fifths being singletons. The record originates from a study of cytomegalovirus exposure and HLA in healthy donors. About the study: Researchers found that less than 90% of about 400 genotyped donors fell within the Caucasian-associated ancestry cluster.

General study points: A few chains linked to CMV were shown in vitro to be specific for CMV antigens. What a later analysis reportedly showed was that an Asian-associated ancestry cluster had fewer N-insertions than the approximately 670-donor mean. On later analysis, the bulk of CMV-associated TCR beta chains appeared to be HLA-restricted.

The J gene is TRBJ2-7, the V gene TRBV5-4; tentative D call: TRBD1 (7 bases). The clonotype originates from a man younger than 30 in good health and CMV-seropositive. Sample: PBMCs. Written as DNA, the CDR3 is TGTGCCAGCAGCTTGCCAGGGGGGCAATACGGCGAGCAGTACTTC. It is translated as CASSLPGGQYGEQYF.